Following are 21 T cell receptor beta chains from one sample sequenced in a study of shared clonotypes between healthy human individuals. It was CD45RO-negative cells, positively selected for CCR7, that made up naive CD8 cells, with terminally differentiated effector memory CD45RA+ cells excluded. TCRdb keeps only in-frame clones here, not all; method: immunoSEQ multiplex PCR. The sample yields fewer than 800,000 clones, about 90% seen once. Sequenced material: naive CD8+ T cells sorted from blood. These receptors all come from a man under 40 in good health.

This clone appeared once. The gene calls are TRBV6-5 and TRBJ2-7, with 14 bases lining up with TRBD2. Germline V gene lookup returns CDR1 MNHEY and CDR2 SVGAGI. The CDR3 runs to 14 residues. Unmatched junction bases numbered 6, after V lost 5 bases and J lost 9 bases. DNA for the CDR3: TGTGCCAGCAGTCCAAAGGGACTAGCGGGAGCGCAGTACTTC. It translates to CASSPKGLAGAQYF.

The chain uses TRBV29-1 and TRBJ2-7, with D maybe TRBD1 (6 bases). Germline V gene data show CDR1 as SQVTM and CDR2 as ANQGSEA. The CDR3 is 12 residues long. V lost 7 bases and J 1 base, leaving 11 bases between the germline ends. Here the CDR3 DNA reads TGCAGCGCAGTGACAGGTTCCTACGAGCAGTACTTC. Translation: CSAVTGSYEQYF.

The chain employs TRBV7-9 and TRBJ2-7; the D is unclear. The CDR3 loop spans 12 amino acids. CDR1 and CDR2 (germline): SEHNR, FQNEAQ (reference sequence). V was cut by 2 bases and J by 4 bases, with 6 bases left in between. The CDR3 bases are TGTGCCAGCAGCTTAACGGTGTACGAGCAGTACTTC. Residues: CASSLTVYEQYF.

The V gene is TRBV20-1, the J gene TRBJ2-7; D not resolved. This CDR3 spans 11 amino acids. Germline CDR1 and CDR2: DFQATT and SNEGSKA (reference sequence). V gave up 5 bases and J gave up 3 bases, with 8 bases separating them. CDR3 DNA: TGCAGTGCTTTCGACGGCTACGAGCAGTACTTC. Its protein product is CSAFDGYEQYF.

This clone was counted between two and nine times. This sample includes further DNA sequences coding for the same CDR3. The CDR3 DNA follows: TGTGCCAGCAGCCAAGTCCAGAACACTGAAGCTTTCTTT. Protein: CASSQVQNTEAFF. The chain carries TRBV14 and TRBJ1-1, with no clear D. Between the trimmed V and J ends, which lost 1 base and 1 base, there was a span of 4 bases. Germline V CDR1 and CDR2: SGHDN, FVKESK. The CDR3 has 13 amino acids.

The gene calls are TRBV11-2 and TRBJ2-5, with D tentatively TRBD2 (6 bases). This CDR3 spans 12 amino acids. From germline, CDR1 is SGHAT and CDR2 FQNNGV. The V gene lost 5 bases and the J gene lost 5 bases, with 9 bases spanning the gap. The CDR3 DNA sequence: TGTGCCAGCAGCCGGGACTGGGAGACCCAGTACTTC. This gives the protein CASSRDWETQYF.

The chain is built from TRBV5-1 and TRBJ2-7; D is perhaps TRBD1 (6 bases). The V and J ends lost 3 bases and 2 bases respectively, with 15 bases between them. The CDR3 contains 15 residues. From germline, CDR1 is SGHRS and CDR2 YFSETQ. The CDR3 region is CASSSEDSGPYEQYF. The CDR3 DNA follows: TGCGCCAGCAGCTCTGAGGACAGTGGCCCCTACGAGCAGTACTTC.

The chain is built from TRBV11-3 and TRBJ1-1; possibly TRBD1 for D (6 bases). The ends were cut back, 3 bases at V and 5 bases at J, with 10 bases in the middle. CDR3 length: 13 residues. Germline CDR1 reads SGHNT; CDR2 reads YENEEA. The CDR3 loop reads CASSFIQGTEAFF. The CDR3 nucleotides are TGTGCCAGCAGCTTCATACAGGGTACTGAAGCTTTCTTT.

The chain links TRBV7-9 to TRBJ1-1, with D unclear. Germline assignment: CDR1 SEHNR and CDR2 FQNEAQ (reference sequence). V was cut by 6 bases and J by 6 bases, with 14 bases left in between. The CDR3 loop spans 13 amino acids. CDR3 in DNA: TGTGCCAGCAGTTCGGCGGCGGAGCCTGAAGCTTTCTTT. Protein: CASSSAAEPEAFF.

This clone has just one count. V and J are TRBV20-1 and TRBJ2-1; D is unresolved. The CDR3 consists of 11 residues. V was cut by 3 bases and J by 10 bases, with 10 bases left in between. Germline lookup yields CDR1 DFQATT and CDR2 SNEGSKA (reference sequence). CDR3 DNA: TGCAGTGCTAGCCTCGGATCAGAGCAGTTCTTC. Translated: CSASLGSEQFF.

V is TRBV28 and J is TRBJ2-1; 11 bases fit TRBD2. The J segment lost 2 bases and the V segment lost 5 bases, leaving 5 bases of the junction unmatched. The germline gives CDR1 MDHEN, CDR2 SYDVKM. CDR3 length equals 16 residues. DNA of the CDR3: TGTGCCAGCAGTGTACTAGCGGGAGTTCCCTACAATGAGCAGTTCTTC. Residues: CASSVLAGVPYNEQFF.

CDR3: CSVEEGDYEQYF. The CDR3 bases are TGCAGCGTTGAAGAGGGGGACTACGAGCAGTACTTC. The J gene is TRBJ2-7, the V gene TRBV29-1, with D perhaps being TRBD1 or TRBD2 (5 bases each). V was pared by 0 bases and J by 3 bases, with 6 bases between. The CDR3 runs to 12 residues. Germline assignment: CDR1 SQVTM and CDR2 ANQGSEA.

This chain connects TRBV4-3 to TRBJ2-7, with 12 bases identical to TRBD2. Germline V gene data show CDR1 as LGHNA and CDR2 as YSLEER. This CDR3 has 17 residues. The J segment lost 5 bases and the V segment lost 0 bases, leaving 8 bases of the junction unmatched. The CDR3 is CASSQDETSGSFHEQYF. Here the CDR3 DNA reads TGCGCCAGCAGCCAAGATGAGACTAGCGGGAGTTTTCACGAGCAGTACTTC.

The gene calls are TRBV11-2 and TRBJ2-1; TRBD2 matches at 8 bases. This CDR3 contains 15 residues. The V and J ends lost 3 bases and 3 bases, in that order; junction bases with no gene match: 4. CDR1 is SGHAT and CDR2 is FQNNGV in the germline V gene. The CDR3, as DNA: TGTGCCAGCAGCTTTGGCCGGGAGGGCTACAATGAGCAGTTCTTC. This encodes CASSFGREGYNEQFF.

On this clone: The same CDR3 arises from other DNA sequences in this sample as well. This sequence joins TRBV15 and TRBJ2-7, with 7 nucleotides matching TRBD1. Germline values: CDR1 LNHNV, CDR2 YYDKDF (reference sequence). V shed 3 bases, J shed 1 base, and the junction held 6 bases outside the gene matches. This CDR3 region has 15 residues. The CDR3 loop is CATSRPRQGSYEQYF. The CDR3 bases are TGTGCCACCAGCAGGCCTCGACAGGGTTCCTACGAGCAGTACTTC.

The chain is built from TRBV7-9 and TRBJ2-1; 8 bases agree with TRBD2. CDR3 size: 15 residues. Germline assignment: CDR1 SEHNR and CDR2 FQNEAQ (reference sequence). V trimming: 5 bases; J trimming: 1 base; junction bases outside the gene matches: 4. DNA of the CDR3: TGTGCCAGCAGCGACCAGCGGGAGTCCTACAATGAGCAGTTCTTC. This encodes CASSDQRESYNEQFF.

CDR3 region: CASSRIGVSGANVLTF. The CDR3 DNA sequence: TGCGCCAGCAGCCGAATAGGGGTCTCTGGGGCCAACGTCCTGACTTTC. The chain uses TRBV4-1 and TRBJ2-6; D perhaps matches TRBD1 (5 bases). Germline CDR1 and CDR2: MGHRA and YSYEKL. The V gene lost 4 bases and the J gene lost 0 bases, with 10 bases spanning the gap. The CDR3 covers 16 residues.

The V call is TRBV7-9, the J call TRBJ2-2, with D perhaps TRBD1 (5 bases). The CDR3 spans 13 residues. From germline, CDR1 is SEHNR and CDR2 FQNEAQ (reference sequence). Trimming shortened V by 5 bases and J by 6 bases, and 10 bases separated the two germline ends. The CDR3, as DNA: TGTGCCAGCAGCCAAGGGGTTCCCGGGGAGCTGTTTTTT. Protein: CASSQGVPGELFF.

The chain has TRBV5-4 and TRBJ2-2, with 7 nucleotides matching TRBD1. The CDR3 spans 15 residues. The germline CDR1 and CDR2 sequences are SGHNT and YYREEE (reference sequence). V was clipped by 4 bases and J by 6 bases; unmatched bases: 9. The chain's CDR3 is CASSRQGGRAGELFF. In DNA form, the CDR3 reads TGTGCCAGCAGCCGACAAGGGGGCAGGGCCGGGGAGCTGTTTTTT.

The chain joins TRBV6-6 to TRBJ1-5; D gene ambiguous. Germline assignment: CDR1 MNHNY and CDR2 SVGAGI (reference sequence). Trimming took off 5 bases at V and 9 bases at J, with 14 bases between the two ends. CDR3 length equals 13 residues. The chain's CDR3 is CASSNTAFLPQHF. CDR3 nucleotides: TGTGCCAGCAGTAATACCGCGTTTTTGCCCCAGCATTTT.

This clone was seen once. Other DNA sequences in the sample encode the same CDR3. For the CDR3, the DNA is TGTGCCAGCAGCCCCCGGGACAGGGGGTACGAGCAGTACTTC. Protein product: CASSPRDRGYEQYF. This chain links TRBV9 with TRBJ2-7; 11 nucleotides match TRBD1. Germline lookup yields CDR1 SGDLS and CDR2 YYNGEE. Trimming at V came to 4 bases and at J to 4 bases, leaving 4 bases not matched to a gene. The CDR3 is 14 amino acids.